This TCR beta chain was recovered during a study of shared clonotypes between healthy human individuals (dated by TCRdb to between 2020 and 2021). With regard to the full study: The cohort included a few men and two women between 18 and 49 years of age. For each donor, CD4 naive and CD4 memory were each given three plates, CD8 naive was given two plates, and CD8 memory was given one plate. To estimate repertoire size and how much clonotypes are shared between individuals, the study performed deep sequencing of blood TCR repertoires from 4 to 6 healthy adults. Libraries were prepared and TCR repertoires were sequenced by different laboratories using diverse techniques, in order to increase sequencing depth and limit assay-specific biases. Per donor, leukapheresis produced somewhere between about 0.94 and 9 billion PBMCs.

Using the deep immunoSEQ assay, TCR CDR3 regions were amplified from genomic DNA by multiplex PCR. For each cell subset, the extracted genomic DNA was distributed evenly across all wells of several immunoSEQ 96-well plates, and each plate served as one replicate. For sorted subsets, around 200 ng genomic DNA, equal to 30,000 or so T cell genomes, was loaded into each replicate PCR. Purified libraries were quantified with a Qubit 3.0 fluorometer, sized on a Bioanalyzer 2100, and re-quantified with the KAPA Library Quantification kit. Each immunoSEQ 96-well plate was sequenced on its own single-read 150-cycle Illumina NextSeq 550 flow cell. In the paper's pipeline: Because the immunoSEQ output held only junctional sequences and lacked quality scores, the filtering could not match the filtering applied to full-length reads. To assign V/J genes and CDR3, sequences were annotated against IMGT germline references using PyIR, a Python wrapper for IgBLAST v1.9. Any read was removed if the V/J assignment was weak (E-value above 1e-6), the CDR3 was missing, or the read contained stop codons, out-of-frame junctions, or ambiguous translated residues. V3J clonotypes were defined as sequences sharing the same inferred V gene, J gene, and CDR3 amino acid sequence. Percentage overlap between repertoires was computed as shared unique clonotypes divided by the size of the smaller repertoire. Repertoire richness was assessed with RTK rarefaction, the Chao1 estimator, and Recon v2.1 estimates of unobserved clonotypes. For all TCRbeta clonotypes obtained by the gDNA method from a handful of donors, generation probabilities were computed with OLGA. Here the immuneACCESS table is served through TCRdb, limited to in-frame sequences with V and J called. Missing clones are a known gap in these copies; in checked studies unresolved V genes cover under half, and the rest lacks a known reason. V, J and clone size are taken as reported in that table, and D and trimming were inferred from the DNA itself. In all, the sample holds over 2,000,000 clones, and just over 90% of those were seen once. About 1.7% of the sample is taken by the ten largest.

General conclusions and limits of the study: Approximately 4.8% of naive CD4, more than 3% of naive CD8, approximately 2.2% of memory CD4, and roughly 0.4% of memory CD8 clonotypes were shared across several donors. Incomplete sequencing was indicated by rarefaction of sorted-subset datasets, despite the large sequencing depth. Because the study included a small number of donors, the genetic and exposure-history diversity represented was limited. Only blood was sampled, and tissue TCR repertoires likely differ from those in blood. Pairwise subsampling led to the expectation that sequencing depth would affect the degree of clonotype sharing among donors. Larger estimated clonotype richness was generally found for naive subsets than for memory subsets. Clonotypes shared by all four sorted-subset donors showed higher generation probabilities than non-shared clonotypes.

There are 15 amino acids in the CDR3, from cysteine to phenylalanine inclusive. Of the read, only the CDR3 DNA is kept; its 45 bases are in frame from base 1. CDR1 and CDR2, looked up from the germline V gene, are SGHRS and YFSETQ. V loses 4 bases of germline sequence and J loses 1 base, and the interval between the two ends is 13 bases. For the CD8 naive samples, CD45RO-negative cells were positively selected for CCR7, yielding a CD45RA+CCR7+ population from which TemRA cells were excluded. Donors were healthy HIV-negative adults with no recently reported acute infections or vaccinations. Every donor was a Caucasian adult living in Nashville, Tennessee, USA. Blood was obtained by leukapheresis, after which PBMCs were separated by Ficoll-Histopaque density gradient centrifugation and cryopreserved in liquid nitrogen vapor phase. Analytical flow cytometry was used to check the purity and quantity of each magnetically sorted T cell population. Each sorted fraction had its genomic DNA isolated and then quantified by UV absorbance on a Nanodrop 2000c.

Turning to this clone: Its recognized antigen is unknown. No base quality values were provided; no much bigger clone lies one nucleotide off.

The rearrangement combines TRBV5-1 with TRBJ2-3; the D gene is perhaps TRBD2, on 7 matching bases. The sequenced sample was naive CD8+ T cells from PBMCs. The sample's cell subset or site label, in plain terms: CD45RA+CCR7+. The source is a man aged 18 to 29 in good health. Some clones in this sample may be carry-over from other donors' samples. The CDR3 amino acid sequence is: CASSDRGAGTDTQYF. Here is the DNA: TGCGCCAGCAGCGACCGGGGGGCGGGCACAGATACGCAGTATTTT.